The following is a T cell receptor beta chain sequence with its context. This entry is derived from a study of blood T cell repertoires in COVID-19. About the research overall: Both acute and convalescent COVID-19 samples were obtained from the United States, Italy and Spain. T cells, B-cell-depleted T cells, or PBMCs provided the cDNA or gDNA that served as material.

As processed by the authors: Nucleated cell counts were estimated from reference gene primer amplification. Profiling relied on immunoSEQ multiplex PCR, and the TCRdb table lists in-frame clones only, not all of them. V, J and clone size are those of that table, while D and trimming were read from the DNA. This sample has 75,000 to 100,000 clones; around 90% occur once, and the top ten carry 4% to 5.5%. Germline lookup yields CDR1 SGHNT and CDR2 YYREEE (reference sequence). The CDR3 consists of 17 residues. Losses at the gene ends were 4 bases for V and 0 bases for J; bases not matched to a gene: 6. This chain joins TRBV5-4 and TRBJ1-4; 10 positions match TRBD1. The sequencing sample was made of peripheral blood. The clonotype originates from a man aged 70 or older with acute or convalescent COVID-19. The CDR3, as DNA: TGTGCCAGCAGCCCCAGGGACAGGGGTACAACTAATGAAAAACTGTTTTTT. Its translation is CASSPRDRGTTNEKLFF.